The source of this TCR beta chain is a study of blood T cell repertoires in COVID-19. Background on the study: COVID-19 samples from acute and convalescent phases originated in the United States, Italy and Spain. The analysed material was cDNA or gDNA that came from T cells, B-cell-depleted T cells, or PBMCs.

The CDR3 has 13 residues. Germline CDR1 reads SGHNT; CDR2 reads YYREEE (reference sequence). The V and J ends lost 5 bases and 4 bases respectively, with 12 bases between them. Authors' data handling: Amplified reference gene primers provided the basis for estimating nucleated cell counts. Sequencing used immunoSEQ multiplex PCR; TCRdb keeps in-frame clones, though not all of them. Clonal size and the V and J genes are those of that table, whereas D and trimming came from the DNA. Seen here are approximately 85,000 clones, about nine tenths observed once, and the top ten hold under 3%. Specimen: peripheral blood. This TCR derives from a woman in her fifties or sixties with active or convalescent COVID-19. This chain uses TRBV5-4 with TRBJ1-2; maybe TRBD1 (6 bases). The CDR3: CASRLQGAYGYTF. The CDR3 region has the DNA TGTGCCAGCAGATTACAGGGAGCCTATGGCTACACCTTC.